What follows are 24 T cell receptor beta chains derived from one specimen sequenced in a study of blood T cells in healthy people across ages. Together with a sample-barcoded 5' primer, a J-beta primer mix was included in a second PCR lasting about 7 to 11 cycles. TCRdb reanalysed the 5' RACE reads using MiXCR and keeps one entry per CDR3 protein. The sample has about 970,000 distinct CDR3 sequences, approximately 50% seen once; the top ten hold 20% to 25%. What was sequenced was blood. The source is a woman aged 55-70 years in good health.

This clonotype was seen a few times. The rearrangement joins TRBV3-1 to TRBJ2-7, with D maybe TRBD1 (6 bases). Germline-derived CDR1 and CDR2 are LGHDT and YNNKEL (reference sequence). CDR3 size: 13 residues. V was cut by 4 bases and J by 2 bases, with 9 bases left in between. The CDR3 region is CASSPRDTYEQYF. The CDR3, as DNA: TGTGCCAGCAGCCCCCGGGACACCTACGAGCAGTACTTC.

V usage is TRBV4-1 and J usage is TRBJ1-5; maybe TRBD1 (6 bases). CDR3 size: 15 residues. V was cut by 4 bases and J by 6 bases, with 16 bases left in between. CDR1 is MGHRA and CDR2 is YSYEKL in the germline V gene. CDR3 region: CASSPIQGGVQPQHF. The CDR3 coding sequence is TGCGCCAGCAGCCCAATCCAAGGGGGTGTTCAGCCCCAGCATTTT.

V gene TRBV18 combines with J gene TRBJ1-1; D is uncertain. CDR1 is KGHSH, CDR2 LQKENI, per germline. The CDR3 is made up of 13 amino acids. The V end lost 4 bases, the J end lost 1 base, and 7 bases lay between the germline ends. CDR3: CASSLDTNTEAFF. CDR3 bases: TGTGCCAGCTCACTCGACACGAACACTGAAGCTTTCTTT. Using reference TRBV18 and TRBJ1-1 for the parts outside the CDR3, the full variable domain is NAGVMQNPRHLVRRRGQEARLRCSPMKGHSHVYWYRQLPEEGLKFMVYLQKENIIDESGMPKERFSAEFPKEGPSILRIQQVVRGDSAAYFCASSLDTNTEAFFGQGTRLTVV.

The chain has TRBV4-1 and TRBJ1-2; tentative D call: TRBD1 (5 bases). The CDR3 is 14 amino acids. Per the germline V gene, CDR1 is MGHRA and CDR2 is YSYEKL. Trimming removed 2 bases at V and 5 bases at J, with 12 bases between. The CDR3 DNA sequence: TGCGCCAGCAGCCAACCATTAGGGGAATATGGCTACACCTTC. Translated: CASSQPLGEYGYTF.

The CDR3 here is CASSPPGWTEAFF. The DNA for the CDR3 is TGTGCCAGCTCACCACCGGGGTGGACTGAAGCTTTCTTT. The chain uses TRBV18 and TRBJ1-1, with D unclear. Germline values: CDR1 KGHSH, CDR2 LQKENI. Trimming pared 0 bases from V and 5 bases from J, leaving 7 bases between. This CDR3 has 13 residues. The whole variable domain, filled in from reference TRBV18 and TRBJ1-1, reads NAGVMQNPRHLVRRRGQEARLRCSPMKGHSHVYWYRQLPEEGLKFMVYLQKENIIDESGMPKERFSAEFPKEGPSILRIQQVVRGDSAAYFCASSPPGWTEAFFGQGTRLTVV.

This clonotype was found a few times. The rearrangement links TRBV7-3 to TRBJ2-7; 8 bases align to TRBD1. Germline V gene sequence: CDR1 SGHTA, CDR2 FQGTGA. V trimming: 5 bases; J trimming: 3 bases; junction bases outside the gene matches: 9. The CDR3 is 15 residues long. The DNA of the CDR3 is TGTGCCAGCAGCCCCTTCGGTGGACAGGGCTACGAGCAGTACTTC. The encoded protein is CASSPFGGQGYEQYF. The variable domain in full, completed from reference TRBV7-3 and TRBJ2-7, reads GAGVSQTPSNKVTEKGKYVELRCDPISGHTALYWYRQSLGQGPEFLIYFQGTGAADDSGLPNDRFFAVRPEGSVSTLKIQRTERGDSAVYLCASSPFGGQGYEQYFGPGTRLTVT.

Turning to this clonotype: Sequence at one end of the junction differs from germline and may be a read error. The chain links TRBV20-1 to TRBJ1-5; no clear D. Germline values: CDR1 DFQATT, CDR2 SNEGSKA (reference sequence). The CDR3 contains 15 residues. The CDR3: CSARDPGGGNQPLHF. CDR3 DNA: TGCAGTGCTAGAGATCCGGGAGGAGGTAATCAGCCCCTGCATTTT.

The genes are TRBV12-3 or TRBV12-4 and TRBJ2-1; 10 nucleotides match TRBD1. The CDR3 is 15 amino acids. J was trimmed by 7 bases and V by 8 bases; bases with no gene match: 11. As DNA, the CDR3 is TGTGCCAGCGCACCGGGACAGGGGTGGCTGAATGAGCAGTTCTTC. Translation: CASAPGQGWLNEQFF.

There are a few counts of this clonotype. The chain's CDR3 is CASSSRKLAGDEQYF. CDR3 nucleotide sequence: TGTGCCAGCAGTTCAAGGAAACTAGCGGGAGACGAGCAGTACTTC. V usage is TRBV28 and J usage is TRBJ2-4; 11 bases fit TRBD2. TRBJ2-7 matches the DNA end more closely, so the J call is doubtful. Germline-derived CDR1 and CDR2 are MDHEN and SYDVKM. The CDR3 spans 15 residues.

The chain employs TRBV7-2 and TRBJ2-1, with 11 positions matching TRBD2. Germline V lookup: CDR1 SGHTA, CDR2 FQGNSA. The CDR3 is 16 amino acids. The J segment lost 9 bases and the V segment lost 5 bases, leaving 12 bases of the junction unmatched. As DNA, the CDR3 is TGTGCCAGCAGCCTAGGCTCCGGGACTAGCGGTGTTGAGCAGTTCTTC. Its protein product is CASSLGSGTSGVEQFF.

This clonotype was detected only a few times. The rearrangement joins TRBV29-1 to TRBJ2-5; tentatively, D is TRBD1 (5 bases). Deletions cut 3 bases from V and 9 bases from J, with 11 bases between. CDR3 length: 11 residues. Germline assignment: CDR1 SQVTM and CDR2 ANQGSEA. The CDR3 loop is CSVDRAGAQYF. In DNA form, the CDR3 reads TGCAGCGTTGACAGGGCTGGGGCCCAGTACTTC.

This clonotype was counted a few times. The chain employs TRBV7-2 and TRBJ2-7; 10 bases line up with TRBD2. The J segment lost 2 bases and the V segment lost 8 bases, leaving 9 bases of the junction unmatched. From germline, CDR1 is SGHTA and CDR2 FQGNSA. This CDR3 has 15 amino acids. The CDR3 sequence: CASGIGLADTYEQYF. The DNA of the CDR3 is TGTGCCAGCGGGATCGGACTAGCGGATACCTACGAGCAGTACTTC. Together with reference TRBV7-2 and TRBJ2-7, the CDR3 gives the full variable domain: GAGVSQSPSNKVTEKGKDVELRCDPISGHTALYWYRQSLGQGLEFLIYFQGNSAPDKSGLPSDRFSAERTGGSVSTLTIQRTQQEDSAVYLCASGIGLADTYEQYFGPGTRLTVT.

This clonotype was found a few times. The chain joins TRBV30 to TRBJ2-3; TRBD1 matches at 7 bases. The trim removed 4 bases at V and 9 bases at J, leaving 10 bases unmatched. CDR3 length equals 13 residues. Germline assignment: CDR1 GTSNPN and CDR2 SVGIG (reference sequence). CDR3 coding DNA: TGTGCCTGGAAGATAAGGGACAGACGAACGCAGTATTTT. This gives the protein CAWKIRDRRTQYF.

This clonotype was counted only a few times. V usage is TRBV2 and J usage is TRBJ2-7, with 9 bases lining up with TRBD2. Germline V gene data show CDR1 as SNHLY and CDR2 as FYNNEI. Germline trimming cut 6 bases from V and 4 bases from J; bases unmatched to any gene: 10. This CDR3 has 15 residues. The CDR3 region is CASRARLAETYEQYF. The CDR3 DNA reads as TGTGCCAGCAGAGCTCGACTAGCGGAGACTTACGAGCAGTACTTC.

The V and J genes are TRBV7-2 and TRBJ1-2, with a weak D call TRBD1 (6 bases). The CDR3 is 13 amino acids. The germline V and J ends were trimmed by 1 base and 7 bases, with 10 bases remaining between them. CDR1 is SGHTA, CDR2 FQGNSA, per germline. CDR3 residues: CASSLGDIRGYTF. For the CDR3, the DNA is TGTGCCAGCAGCTTAGGGGACATCCGTGGCTACACCTTC.

This clonotype was seen a few times. This rearrangement joins TRBV12-3 or TRBV12-4 to TRBJ2-7; 8 bases are shared with TRBD1. V lost 4 bases and J lost 7; bases outside the gene matches: 6. The CDR3 runs 13 residues. The CDR3 DNA reads as TGTGCCAGCAGTTCCGCGGACAGGGAGGAGCAGTACTTC. Its translation is CASSSADREEQYF.

This clonotype turned up a few times. This chain joins TRBV7-2 and TRBJ2-1; 10 positions agree with TRBD2. The CDR3 runs 17 residues. CDR1 SGHTA and CDR2 FQGNSA come from the germline V gene. The trim removed 2 bases at V and 5 bases at J, leaving 9 bases unmatched. CDR3 residues: CASSLFGLADLNNEQFF. In DNA form, the CDR3 reads TGTGCCAGCAGCTTATTCGGACTAGCGGATCTTAACAATGAGCAGTTCTTC.

The chain carries TRBV6-2 or TRBV6-3 and TRBJ2-7; a possible D gene is TRBD2 (5 bases). The J call may be wrong; the DNA end is better matched by TRBJ2-5. This CDR3 spans 14 amino acids. CDR1 MNHEY and CDR2 SVGEGT come from the germline V gene. The CDR3 here is CASSDRLPQETQYF. For the CDR3, the DNA is TGTGCCAGCAGCGACCGACTACCTCAAGAGACCCAGTACTTC.

The chain joins TRBV9 to TRBJ1-6; D remains ambiguous. The CDR3 has 13 amino acids. The germline V gene has CDR1 SGDLS and CDR2 YYNGEE. Trimming cost V 5 bases and J 8 bases, with 11 bases left between them. Here the CDR3 DNA reads TGTGCCAGCAGTGAGGGTAGGCATTCACCCCTCCACTTT. Protein product: CASSEGRHSPLHF.

The V and J genes are TRBV20-1 and TRBJ2-3; the D gene is possibly TRBD2 (5 bases). The V end lost 6 bases, the J end lost 2 bases, and 12 bases lay between the germline ends. CDR3 length: 13 residues. Germline CDR1 and CDR2: DFQATT and SNEGSKA (reference sequence). The CDR3 sequence is CSANGLTTDTQYF. CDR3 bases: TGCAGTGCGAACGGACTTACCACAGATACGCAGTATTTT.

The J gene is TRBJ1-2, the V gene TRBV28; D might be TRBD1 (6 bases). The CDR3 has 14 amino acids. The germline V and J ends were trimmed by 6 bases and 3 bases, with 14 bases remaining between them. Per the germline V gene, CDR1 is MDHEN and CDR2 is SYDVKM. CDR3 DNA: TGTGCCAGCAGGAGGCAGGGGCAATACTATGGCTACACCTTC. This codes for CASRRQGQYYGYTF.

The table lists this clonotype with a few counts. The CDR3 sequence is CSARAWRVSSYEQYF. The CDR3 DNA reads as TGCAGTGCCAGGGCGTGGCGGGTCAGCTCCTACGAGCAGTACTTC. The chain has TRBV20-1 and TRBJ2-7; D may correspond to TRBD1 or TRBD2 (5 bases each). CDR1 and CDR2 (germline): DFQATT, SNEGSKA (reference sequence). The CDR3 has 15 amino acids. V lost 6 bases, J lost 0 bases, and 18 bases lay in between.

The chain combines TRBV27 with TRBJ2-7; 7 nucleotides agree with TRBD1. In germline, CDR1 is MNHEY, CDR2 SMNVEV (reference sequence). CDR3 length: 15 amino acids. V was pared by 3 bases and J by 2 bases, with 7 bases of the junction left unmatched. This CDR3 is CASSLNWDRAYEQYF. The CDR3 DNA reads TGTGCCAGCAGTTTGAATTGGGACAGAGCCTACGAGCAGTACTTC.

In its sample, this clonotype was seen a few times. The gene calls are TRBV1 and TRBJ2-7; the tabulated D call, TRBD2, remains unverified against the DNA. TRBV1 is a recognized pseudogene. This CDR3 region has 17 residues. CDR3 sequence: CTSSQPSGLAGGEEQYF. DNA for the CDR3: TGCACCAGCAGCCAACCCTCTGGACTAGCGGGAGGTGAGGAGCAGTACTTC.